These 31 T cell receptor beta chains were sequenced from one sample in a study of blood T cell repertoires in COVID-19. Libraries were prepared by immunoSEQ multiplex PCR; TCRdb keeps only in-frame clonotypes and omits some of them. The data show around 400,000 clones, under 90% seen once. The sample taken for sequencing was PBMCs or T cells enriched from blood (not recorded which). The receptors come from a woman aged 25 to 39 who had recovered from COVID-19.

The chain employs TRBV11-2 and TRBJ2-5; weak D call: TRBD2 (6 bases). The V and J ends lost 0 bases and 4 bases respectively, with 12 bases between them. The germline V gene has CDR1 SGHAT and CDR2 FQNNGV. The CDR3 is 15 amino acids. The CDR3 loop is CASSLDGGSGETQYF. The CDR3 DNA reads TGTGCCAGCAGCTTAGACGGGGGATCGGGAGAGACCCAGTACTTC.

The chain employs TRBV6-1 and TRBJ1-2; 8 bases map to TRBD1. The CDR3 extends over 15 amino acids. V was clipped by 2 bases and J by 4 bases; unmatched bases: 6. Germline V gives CDR1 MNHNS, CDR2 SASEGT. The CDR3 loop reads CASSERGTGGYGYTF. Here the CDR3 DNA reads TGTGCCAGCAGTGAACGGGGGACAGGAGGCTATGGCTACACCTTC.

The chain employs TRBV5-1 and TRBJ2-1; the D is unclear. The V end lost 5 bases, the J end lost 5 bases, and 11 bases lay between the germline ends. CDR1 is SGHRS, CDR2 YFSETQ, per germline. The CDR3 length is 13 residues. This chain's CDR3 is CASRPPGNNEQFF. CDR3 nucleotides: TGCGCCAGCAGACCCCCCGGTAACAATGAGCAGTTCTTC. Together with reference TRBV5-1 and TRBJ2-1, the CDR3 gives the full variable domain: KAGVTQTPRYLIKTRGQQVTLSCSPISGHRSVSWYQQTPGQGLQFLFEYFSETQRNKGNFPGRFSGRQFSNSRSEMNVSTLELGDSALYLCASRPPGNNEQFFGPGTRLTVL.

The rearrangement uses TRBV28 and TRBJ2-3, with a weak D call TRBD1 (6 bases). The V end was cut by 5 bases, the J end by 2 bases, with 11 bases between. This CDR3 region has 14 residues. Germline values: CDR1 MDHEN, CDR2 SYDVKM. CDR3 nucleotide sequence: TGTGCCAGCAGTCTCGACAGGAACACAGATACGCAGTATTTT. This encodes CASSLDRNTDTQYF.

The chain joins TRBV19 to TRBJ1-2, with TRBD1 as a possible D gene (5 bases). The germline V gene encodes CDR1 LNHDA and CDR2 SQIVND (reference sequence). With 5 bases removed from V and 6 bases from J, the gap between germline ends came to 19 bases. The CDR3 runs to 15 residues. The CDR3 loop reads CASSPRGVGGNGYTF. CDR3 nucleotides: TGTGCCAGTAGTCCGAGAGGGGTTGGGGGGAATGGCTACACCTTC.

The DNA for the CDR3 is TGTGCCAGCACTCCACAGGGCGGCGATCCTGAAGCTTTCTTT. This sequence encodes CASTPQGGDPEAFF. The chain carries TRBV27 and TRBJ1-1, with D perhaps matching TRBD1 (6 bases). Trimming shortened V by 7 bases and J by 6 bases, and 18 bases separated the two germline ends. This CDR3 has 14 amino acids. Germline CDR1 is MNHEY and CDR2 is SMNVEV (reference sequence).

Remarks on this clone: In the same sample, other DNA sequences code for this CDR3. The chain couples TRBV18 to TRBJ2-2; a weak D match, TRBD2 (5 bases). V dropped 0 bases and J dropped 3 bases, with 8 bases sitting between them. This CDR3 comprises 15 residues. CDR1 is KGHSH, CDR2 LQKENI, per germline. Written as DNA, the CDR3 is TGTGCCAGCTCACCACCAGGGCGGGACACCGGGGAGCTGTTTTTT. Protein product: CASSPPGRDTGELFF.

This chain connects TRBV5-1 to TRBJ2-7; tentative D call: TRBD1 (6 bases). This CDR3 spans 16 amino acids. V lost 4 bases and J 5 bases, leaving 22 bases between the germline ends. Germline V CDR1 and CDR2: SGHRS, YFSETQ. CDR3 coding DNA: TGCGCCAGCAGCCCCGTCACAGGGTTGGATACCGACGAGCAGTACTTC. Translated, it gives CASSPVTGLDTDEQYF.

This chain uses TRBV7-3 with TRBJ1-6; 8 bases are a match to TRBD1. The CDR3 contains 14 residues. The V and J ends lost 4 bases and 8 bases, in that order; junction bases with no gene match: 4. Germline V gene data show CDR1 as SGHTA and CDR2 as FQGTGA. The CDR3 sequence: CASSSRGRDSPLHF. DNA for the CDR3: TGTGCCAGCAGCTCCAGGGGGCGTGATTCACCCCTCCACTTT.

The V gene is TRBV2, the J gene TRBJ1-1; a possible D gene is TRBD1 (5 bases). This CDR3 is built from 11 residues. Germline CDR1 and CDR2: SNHLY and FYNNEI. The ends were cut back, 7 bases at V and 9 bases at J, with 12 bases in the middle. CDR3 in DNA: TGTGCCAGCACCGCGAGGACACAAGCTTTCTTT. Amino acids: CASTARTQAFF. Together with reference TRBV2 and TRBJ1-1, the CDR3 gives the full variable domain: EPEVTQTPSHQVTQMGQEVILRCVPISNHLYFYWYRQILGQKVEFLVSFYNNEISEKSEIFDDQFSVERPDGSNFTLKIRSTKLEDSAMYFCASTARTQAFFGQGTRLTVV.

CDR3 residues: CASSEQQGTEAFF. The CDR3 DNA follows: TGTGCCAGCAGTGAACAACAGGGTACTGAAGCTTTCTTT. The chain links TRBV6-4 to TRBJ1-1; D might be TRBD1 (6 bases). Trimming cost V 3 bases and J 5 bases, with 10 bases left between them. Germline V CDR1 and CDR2: MRHNA, SNTAGT. This CDR3 comprises 13 residues.

The chain couples TRBV11-2 to TRBJ1-1; the D is unclear. The CDR3 has 14 amino acids. V lost 5 bases, J lost 3 bases, and 13 bases lay in between. Germline V gene data show CDR1 as SGHAT and CDR2 as FQNNGV. The CDR3 here is CASSAVAGDTEAFF. The CDR3 region has the DNA TGTGCCAGCAGCGCCGTGGCGGGAGACACTGAAGCTTTCTTT. The variable domain in full, with the rest retrieved from reference TRBV11-2 and TRBJ1-1, is EAGVAQSPRYKIIEKRQSVAFWCNPISGHATLYWYQQILGQGPKLLIQFQNNGVVDDSQLPKDRFSAERLKGVDSTLKIQPAKLEDSAVYLCASSAVAGDTEAFFGQGTRLTVV.

This chain connects TRBV4-1 to TRBJ1-6; D unresolved. Trimming shortened V by 0 bases and J by 7 bases, and 10 bases separated the two germline ends. This CDR3 region has 15 residues. CDR1 MGHRA and CDR2 YSYEKL come from the germline V gene. As DNA, the CDR3 is TGCGCCAGCAGCCAAGAGGTACAGATAAATTCACCCCTCCACTTT. This translates into CASSQEVQINSPLHF.

J is TRBJ1-5 and V is TRBV28, with TRBD1 as a possible D gene (6 bases). The CDR3 runs 17 residues. V shed 4 bases and J shed 3 bases, with 19 bases lying between them. The germline V gene encodes CDR1 MDHEN and CDR2 SYDVKM. The CDR3 loop is CASSSIPNRALNQPQHF. DNA of the CDR3: TGTGCCAGCAGTTCGATTCCTAACAGGGCTCTCAATCAGCCCCAGCATTTT.

The genes are TRBV30 and TRBJ2-5; 8 bases align to TRBD1. This CDR3 comprises 15 residues. Trimming at V came to 2 bases and at J to 2 bases, leaving 7 bases not matched to a gene. The germline CDR1 and CDR2 sequences are GTSNPN and SVGIG (reference sequence). The CDR3 region is CAWSYRGTGQETQYF. The CDR3 nucleotides are TGTGCCTGGAGTTATAGAGGGACAGGACAAGAGACCCAGTACTTC.

This chain uses TRBV2 with TRBJ1-6, with TRBD1 identical over 9 bases. This CDR3 has 16 residues. With 4 bases clipped from V and 7 bases from J, the junction kept 8 bases outside the gene matches. Germline lookup yields CDR1 SNHLY and CDR2 FYNNEI. The CDR3 region is CASSGRRTGANSPLHF. The CDR3 region has the DNA TGTGCCAGCAGTGGAAGACGGACAGGGGCAAATTCACCCCTCCACTTT.

The V gene is TRBV5-1, the J gene TRBJ2-2; no definite D call. V shed 3 bases and J shed 8 bases, with 5 bases lying between them. Per the germline V gene, CDR1 is SGHRS and CDR2 is YFSETQ. The CDR3 length is 11 residues. CDR3 sequence reads: CASSSPGELFF. CDR3 in DNA: TGCGCCAGCAGCTCCCCTGGGGAGCTGTTTTTT.

The CDR3 spells CASSLAIGGSGYTF. Here the CDR3 DNA reads TGTGCCAGCAGCTTAGCGATAGGGGGAAGTGGCTACACCTTC. V is TRBV7-9 and J is TRBJ1-2; perhaps TRBD1 as D (6 bases). The CDR3 runs to 14 residues. Deletions cut 0 bases from V and 7 bases from J, with 12 bases between. The germline V gene has CDR1 SEHNR and CDR2 FQNEAQ (reference sequence).

This rearrangement joins TRBV12-3 or TRBV12-4 to TRBJ1-1; D gene uncertain. The CDR3 covers 11 residues. V lost 7 bases and J 9 bases, leaving 12 bases between the germline ends. CDR3 nucleotides: TGTGCCAGCAAGACAACGGCCCAAGCTTTCTTT. It translates to CASKTTAQAFF.

CDR3 region: CASSPGYKEKEFF. CDR3 DNA: TGTGCCAGCAGCCCGGGGTATAAGGAGAAGGAGTTCTTC. V is TRBV11-2 and J is TRBJ2-1, with D possibly being TRBD2 (5 bases). The CDR3 runs to 13 residues. The V gene lost 5 bases and the J gene lost 14 bases, with 19 bases spanning the gap. Germline lookup yields CDR1 SGHAT and CDR2 FQNNGV.

V usage is TRBV27 and J usage is TRBJ1-2; D is perhaps TRBD1 (6 bases). CDR3 length equals 13 residues. Per the germline V gene, CDR1 is MNHEY and CDR2 is SMNVEV (reference sequence). Trimming stripped 3 bases from V and 7 bases from J, with 12 bases between. The CDR3 region has the DNA TGTGCCAGCAGTTTTTACAGGGAATTTGGCTACACCTTC. This gives the protein CASSFYREFGYTF.

Concerning this clone itself: Different DNA sequences within this sample yield the same CDR3. The chain combines TRBV11-2 with TRBJ2-2, with D uncertain. Looked up from germline, CDR1 is SGHAT and CDR2 is FQNNGV. V was clipped by 2 bases and J by 3 bases, with 4 bases between them. CDR3 length: 13 amino acids. This CDR3 reads CASSLSDTGELFF. The CDR3 nucleotides read TGTGCCAGCAGCTTATCGGACACCGGGGAGCTGTTTTTT. Drawing the rest from reference TRBV11-2 and TRBJ2-2, the complete variable domain is EAGVAQSPRYKIIEKRQSVAFWCNPISGHATLYWYQQILGQGPKLLIQFQNNGVVDDSQLPKDRFSAERLKGVDSTLKIQPAKLEDSAVYLCASSLSDTGELFFGEGSRLTVL.

This chain uses TRBV6-2 or TRBV6-3 with TRBJ2-1, with 7 bases aligning to TRBD2. CDR3 length equals 16 residues. The J segment lost 2 bases and the V segment lost 2 bases, leaving 6 bases of the junction unmatched. The germline V gene encodes CDR1 MNHEY and CDR2 SVGEGT. CDR3 DNA: TGTGCCAGCAGTTACGGTCGTCTAGCGGCCTACAATGAGCAGTTCTTC. Protein sequence: CASSYGRLAAYNEQFF.

The V and J genes are TRBV9 and TRBJ2-5; the D gene is possibly TRBD1 (6 bases). V was clipped by 3 bases and J by 1 base, with 13 bases between them. The CDR3 has 15 amino acids. Germline V gene data show CDR1 as SGDLS and CDR2 as YYNGEE. The CDR3 nucleotides are TGTGCCAGCAGCGGTCAGGGGCCCTTCCAAGAGACCCAGTACTTC. Protein: CASSGQGPFQETQYF.

The V gene is TRBV29-1, the J gene TRBJ1-2; possibly TRBD1 for D (6 bases). The V gene lost 0 bases and the J gene lost 5 bases, with 13 bases spanning the gap. Germline CDR1 and CDR2: SQVTM and ANQGSEA. This CDR3 is built from 14 residues. DNA for the CDR3: TGCAGCGTTGAAGATCTAGGGGGAGATTATGGCTACACCTTC. Translation gives CSVEDLGGDYGYTF.

This rearrangement joins TRBV21-1 to TRBJ1-1; the table's D call of TRBD1 was not tested on the DNA. TRBV21-1 represents a pseudogene. The CDR3 is 17 amino acids. The DNA for the CDR3 is TGTGCCAGCAGCAGAGGACAGAGAGCGGCCATGAACACTGAAGCTTTCTTT. This codes for CASSRGQRAAMNTEAFF.

This clone was detected once. The chain joins TRBV3-1 (or the pseudogene TRBV3-2) to TRBJ2-5, with 11 bases identical to TRBD1. V shed 5 bases, J shed 7 bases, and the junction held 6 bases outside the gene matches. This CDR3 has 14 amino acids. Per the germline V gene, CDR1 is LGHDT and CDR2 is YNNKEL (reference sequence). The DNA for the CDR3 is TGTGCCAGCAGCAGAGGACAGGGGGCCGTGACCCAGTACTTC. This sequence encodes CASSRGQGAVTQYF.

CDR3 nucleotides: TGTGCCAGCAGCCCCGGGACAGGAGGAATCAATCAGCCCCAGCATTTT. Its translation: CASSPGTGGINQPQHF. V gene TRBV7-8 combines with J gene TRBJ1-5, with 8 bases that match TRBD1. The CDR3 consists of 16 residues. The ends lost 5 bases at V and 3 bases at J; junction bases unmatched: 9. Germline CDR1 SGHVS, CDR2 FQNEAQ.

The chain links TRBV19 to TRBJ1-1, with D perhaps matching TRBD1 (5 bases). V was shortened by 6 bases and J by 7 bases, with 24 bases between the two germline ends. Looked up from germline, CDR1 is LNHDA and CDR2 is SQIVND (reference sequence). The CDR3 runs to 16 residues. CDR3 nucleotides: TGTGCCAGTAGACCGGGGACCGCCAGCCGGGGGTATGAAGCTTTCTTT. This codes for CASRPGTASRGYEAFF.

The V call is TRBV10-2, the J call TRBJ1-2, with D perhaps TRBD1 (5 bases). Deletions cut 6 bases from V and 8 bases from J, with 22 bases between. CDR1 is WSHSY and CDR2 is SAAADI in the germline V gene. This CDR3 contains 15 residues. As DNA, the CDR3 is TGCGCCAGCAGAGAGGGACTCCCTCTTTTCGGGGGCTACACCTTC. It encodes CASREGLPLFGGYTF.

This chain links TRBV5-1 with TRBJ1-2; D remains ambiguous. V shed 4 bases and J shed 1 base, with 11 bases lying between them. The CDR3 length is 14 residues. Per the germline V gene, CDR1 is SGHRS and CDR2 is YFSETQ. DNA for the CDR3: TGCGCCAGCAGCAGAAACAGAGATAACTATGGCTACACCTTC. Amino acid sequence: CASSRNRDNYGYTF.